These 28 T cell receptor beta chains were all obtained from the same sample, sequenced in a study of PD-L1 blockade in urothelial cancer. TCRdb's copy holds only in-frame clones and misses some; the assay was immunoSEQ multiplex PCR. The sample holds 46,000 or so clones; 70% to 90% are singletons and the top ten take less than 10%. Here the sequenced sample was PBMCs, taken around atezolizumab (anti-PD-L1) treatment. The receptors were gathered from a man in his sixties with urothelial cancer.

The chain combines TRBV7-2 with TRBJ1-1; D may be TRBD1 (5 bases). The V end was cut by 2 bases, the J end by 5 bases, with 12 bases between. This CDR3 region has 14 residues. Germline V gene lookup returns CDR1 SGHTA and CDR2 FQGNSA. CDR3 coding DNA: TGTGCCAGCAGCTTACAGGGATATCGGACTGAAGCTTTCTTT. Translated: CASSLQGYRTEAFF. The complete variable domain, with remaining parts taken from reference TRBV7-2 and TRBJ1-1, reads GAGVSQSPSNKVTEKGKDVELRCDPISGHTALYWYRQSLGQGLEFLIYFQGNSAPDKSGLPSDRFSAERTGGSVSTLTIQRTQQEDSAVYLCASSLQGYRTEAFFGQGTRLTVV.

CDR3 nucleotide sequence: TGTGCCTGGAGTGTACCTAATTGGACAGGGGGGACCTACGAGCAGTACTTC. Protein: CAWSVPNWTGGTYEQYF. The chain has TRBV30 and TRBJ2-7; 10 nucleotides align to TRBD1. Germline assignment: CDR1 GTSNPN and CDR2 SVGIG (reference sequence). Losses at the gene ends were 0 bases for V and 2 bases for J; bases not matched to a gene: 10. The CDR3 loop spans 17 amino acids.

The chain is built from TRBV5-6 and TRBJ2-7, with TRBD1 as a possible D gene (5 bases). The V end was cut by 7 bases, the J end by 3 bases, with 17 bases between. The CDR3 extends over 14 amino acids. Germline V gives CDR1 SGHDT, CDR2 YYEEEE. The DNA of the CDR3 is TGTGCCAGCCTCCTGGGGCGGTCCGACTACGAGCAGTACTTC. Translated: CASLLGRSDYEQYF.

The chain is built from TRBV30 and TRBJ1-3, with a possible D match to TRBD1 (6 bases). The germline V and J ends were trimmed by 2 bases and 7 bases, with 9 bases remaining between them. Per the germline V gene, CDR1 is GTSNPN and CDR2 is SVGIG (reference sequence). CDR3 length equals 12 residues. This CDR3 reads CAWSYQGNTIYF. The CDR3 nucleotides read TGTGCCTGGAGTTATCAGGGGAACACCATATATTTT.

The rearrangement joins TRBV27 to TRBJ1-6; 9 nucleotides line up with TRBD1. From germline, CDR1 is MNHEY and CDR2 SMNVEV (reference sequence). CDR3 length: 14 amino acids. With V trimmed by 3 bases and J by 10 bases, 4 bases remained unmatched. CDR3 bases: TGTGCCAGCAGTTTGCTGGACAGGGGATCACCCCTCCACTTT. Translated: CASSLLDRGSPLHF.

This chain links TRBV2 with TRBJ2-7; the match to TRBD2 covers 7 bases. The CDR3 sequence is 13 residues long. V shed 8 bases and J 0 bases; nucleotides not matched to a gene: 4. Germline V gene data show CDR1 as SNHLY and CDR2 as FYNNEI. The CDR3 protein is CASGGDPSYEQYF. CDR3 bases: TGTGCCAGCGGGGGGGACCCCTCCTACGAGCAGTACTTC.

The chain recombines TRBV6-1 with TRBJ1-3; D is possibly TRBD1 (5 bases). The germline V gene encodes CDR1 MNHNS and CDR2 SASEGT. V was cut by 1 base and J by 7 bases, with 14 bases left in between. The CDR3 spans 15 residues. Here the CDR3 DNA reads TGTGCCAGCAGTGAAGTTCAATGGCAGGGCAACACCATATATTTT. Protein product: CASSEVQWQGNTIYF.

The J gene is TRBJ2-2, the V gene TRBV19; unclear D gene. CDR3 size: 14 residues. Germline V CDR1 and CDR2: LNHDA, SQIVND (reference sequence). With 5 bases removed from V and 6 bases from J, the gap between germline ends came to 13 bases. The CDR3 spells CASSPQKWSGELFF. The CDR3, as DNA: TGTGCCAGTAGTCCCCAGAAGTGGTCCGGGGAGCTGTTTTTT. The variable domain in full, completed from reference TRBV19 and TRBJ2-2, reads DGGITQSPKYLFRKEGQNVTLSCEQNLNHDAMYWYRQDPGQGLRLIYYSQIVNDFQKGDIAEGYSVSREKKESFPLTVTSAQKNPTAFYLCASSPQKWSGELFFGEGSRLTVL.

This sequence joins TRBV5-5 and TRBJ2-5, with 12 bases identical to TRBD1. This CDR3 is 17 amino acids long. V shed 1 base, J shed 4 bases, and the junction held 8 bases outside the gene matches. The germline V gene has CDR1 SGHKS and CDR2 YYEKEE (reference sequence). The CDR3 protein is CASSLLSGTGGAETQYF. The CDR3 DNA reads TGTGCCAGCAGCTTGTTATCCGGGACAGGGGGCGCAGAGACCCAGTACTTC.

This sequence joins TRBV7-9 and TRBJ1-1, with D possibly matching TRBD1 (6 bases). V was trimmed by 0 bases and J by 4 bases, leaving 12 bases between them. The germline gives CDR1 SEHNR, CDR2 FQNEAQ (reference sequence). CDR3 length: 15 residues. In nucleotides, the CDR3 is TGTGCCAGCAGCTTAGCGTCAGGGGTTGCCACTGAAGCTTTCTTT. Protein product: CASSLASGVATEAFF. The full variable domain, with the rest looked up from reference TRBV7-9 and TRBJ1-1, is DTGVSQNPRHKITKRGQNVTFRCDPISEHNRLYWYRQTLGQGPEFLTYFQNEAQLEKSRLLSDRFSAERPKGSFSTLEIQRTEQGDSAMYLCASSLASGVATEAFFGQGTRLTVV.

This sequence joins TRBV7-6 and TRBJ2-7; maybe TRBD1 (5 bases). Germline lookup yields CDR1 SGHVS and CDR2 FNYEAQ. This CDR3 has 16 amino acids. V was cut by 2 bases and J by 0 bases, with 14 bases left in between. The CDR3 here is CASSLRSRAFSYEQYF. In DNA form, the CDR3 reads TGTGCCAGCAGCTTAAGGTCCAGGGCTTTCTCCTACGAGCAGTACTTC.

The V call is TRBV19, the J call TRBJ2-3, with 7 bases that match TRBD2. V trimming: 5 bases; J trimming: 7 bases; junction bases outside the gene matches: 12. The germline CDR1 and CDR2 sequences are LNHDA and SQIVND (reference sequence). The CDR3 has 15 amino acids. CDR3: CASSPPRASGNTQYF. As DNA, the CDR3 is TGTGCCAGTAGTCCTCCGAGGGCTAGCGGAAATACGCAGTATTTT. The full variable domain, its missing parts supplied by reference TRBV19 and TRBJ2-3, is DGGITQSPKYLFRKEGQNVTLSCEQNLNHDAMYWYRQDPGQGLRLIYYSQIVNDFQKGDIAEGYSVSREKKESFPLTVTSAQKNPTAFYLCASSPPRASGNTQYFGPGTRLTVL.

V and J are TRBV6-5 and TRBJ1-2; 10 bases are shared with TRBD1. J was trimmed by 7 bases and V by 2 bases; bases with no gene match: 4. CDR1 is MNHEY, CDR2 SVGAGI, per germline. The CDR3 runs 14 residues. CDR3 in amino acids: CASSYRQGASGYTF. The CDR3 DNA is TGTGCCAGCAGTTACCGACAGGGGGCAAGTGGCTACACCTTC.

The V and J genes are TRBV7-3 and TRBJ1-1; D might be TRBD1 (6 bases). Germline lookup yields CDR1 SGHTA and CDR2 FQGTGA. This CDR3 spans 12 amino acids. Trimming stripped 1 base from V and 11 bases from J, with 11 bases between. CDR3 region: CASSLNGGRAFF. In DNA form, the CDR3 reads TGTGCCAGCAGCTTAAACGGGGGGCGGGCTTTCTTT.

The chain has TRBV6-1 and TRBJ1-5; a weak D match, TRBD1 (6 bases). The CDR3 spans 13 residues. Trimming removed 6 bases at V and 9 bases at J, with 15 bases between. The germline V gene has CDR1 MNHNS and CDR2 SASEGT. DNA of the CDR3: TGTGCCAGCAGGAAATTGGGGGCCCGGCCCCAGCATTTT. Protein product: CASRKLGARPQHF.

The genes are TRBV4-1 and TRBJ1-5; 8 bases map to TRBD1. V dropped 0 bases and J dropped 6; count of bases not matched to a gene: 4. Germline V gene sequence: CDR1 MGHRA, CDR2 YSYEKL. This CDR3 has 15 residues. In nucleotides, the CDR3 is TGCGCCAGCAGCCAAGAGGACAGGGTTGGTCAGCCCCAGCATTTT. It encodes CASSQEDRVGQPQHF.

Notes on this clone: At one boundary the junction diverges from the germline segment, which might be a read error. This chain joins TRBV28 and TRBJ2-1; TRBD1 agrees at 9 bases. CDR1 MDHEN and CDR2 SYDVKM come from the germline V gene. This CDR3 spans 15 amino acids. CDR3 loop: CASSGAGTGTMYRIF. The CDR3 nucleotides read TGTGCCAGCAGCGGCGCCGGGACAGGGACAATGTATAGGATCTTC.

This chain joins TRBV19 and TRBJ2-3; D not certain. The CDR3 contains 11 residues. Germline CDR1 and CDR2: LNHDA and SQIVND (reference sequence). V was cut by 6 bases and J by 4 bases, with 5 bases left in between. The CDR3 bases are TGTGCCAGTAGGGGCGCAGATACGCAGTATTTT. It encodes CASRGADTQYF.

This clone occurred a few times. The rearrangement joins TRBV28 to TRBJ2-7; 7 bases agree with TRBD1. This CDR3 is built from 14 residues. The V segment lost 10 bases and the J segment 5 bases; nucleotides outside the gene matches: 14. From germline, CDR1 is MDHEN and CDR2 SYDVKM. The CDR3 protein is CATQFVTGTDEQYF. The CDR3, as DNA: TGTGCCACCCAATTCGTGACAGGGACGGACGAGCAGTACTTC. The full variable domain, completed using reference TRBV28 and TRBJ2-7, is DVKVTQSSRYLVKRTGEKVFLECVQDMDHENMFWYRQDPGLGLRLIYFSYDVKMKEKGDIPEGYSVSREKKERFSLILESASTNQTSMYLCATQFVTGTDEQYFGPGTRLTVT.

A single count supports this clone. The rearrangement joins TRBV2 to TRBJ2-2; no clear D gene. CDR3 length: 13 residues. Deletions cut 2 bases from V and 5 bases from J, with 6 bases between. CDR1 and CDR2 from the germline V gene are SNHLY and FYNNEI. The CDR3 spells CASSEQRTGELFF. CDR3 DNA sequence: TGTGCCAGCAGTGAACAACGGACCGGGGAGCTGTTTTTT.

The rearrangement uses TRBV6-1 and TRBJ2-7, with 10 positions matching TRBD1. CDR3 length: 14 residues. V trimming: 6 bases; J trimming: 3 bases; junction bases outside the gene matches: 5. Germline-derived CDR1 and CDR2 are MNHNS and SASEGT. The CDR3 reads CASRGTGEFYEQYF. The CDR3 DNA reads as TGTGCCAGCAGGGGGACAGGGGAGTTCTACGAGCAGTACTTC.

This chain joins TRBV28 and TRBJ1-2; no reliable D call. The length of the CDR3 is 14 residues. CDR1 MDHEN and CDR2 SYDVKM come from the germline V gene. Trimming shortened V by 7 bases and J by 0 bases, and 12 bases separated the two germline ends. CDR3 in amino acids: CASTPGGPNYGYTF. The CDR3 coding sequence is TGTGCCAGCACCCCCGGCGGTCCTAACTATGGCTACACCTTC.

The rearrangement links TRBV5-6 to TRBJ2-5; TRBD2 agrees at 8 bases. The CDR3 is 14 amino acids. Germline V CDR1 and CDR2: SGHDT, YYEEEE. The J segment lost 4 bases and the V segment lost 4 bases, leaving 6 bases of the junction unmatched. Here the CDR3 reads CASSGGGPVETQYF. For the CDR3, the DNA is TGTGCCAGCAGCGGCGGGGGGCCGGTAGAGACCCAGTACTTC.

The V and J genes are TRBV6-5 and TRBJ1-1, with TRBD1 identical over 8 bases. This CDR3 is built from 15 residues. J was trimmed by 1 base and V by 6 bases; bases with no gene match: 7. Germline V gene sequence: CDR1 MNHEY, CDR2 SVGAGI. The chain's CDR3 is CASSQAGGGNTEAFF. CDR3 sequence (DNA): TGTGCCAGCAGCCAGGCAGGGGGCGGGAACACTGAAGCTTTCTTT.

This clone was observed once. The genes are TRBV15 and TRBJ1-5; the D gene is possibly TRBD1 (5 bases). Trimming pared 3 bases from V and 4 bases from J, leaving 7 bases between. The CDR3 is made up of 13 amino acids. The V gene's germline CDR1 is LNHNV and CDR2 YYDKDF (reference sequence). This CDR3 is CATSRNRNQPQHF. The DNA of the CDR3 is TGTGCCACCAGCAGGAACAGGAATCAGCCCCAGCATTTT.

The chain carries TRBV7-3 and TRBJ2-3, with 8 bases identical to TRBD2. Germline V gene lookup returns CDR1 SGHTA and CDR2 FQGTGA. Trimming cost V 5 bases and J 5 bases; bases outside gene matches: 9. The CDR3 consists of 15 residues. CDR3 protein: CASSITGGPGDTQYF. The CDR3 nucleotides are TGTGCCAGCAGCATTACGGGGGGGCCAGGAGATACGCAGTATTTT.

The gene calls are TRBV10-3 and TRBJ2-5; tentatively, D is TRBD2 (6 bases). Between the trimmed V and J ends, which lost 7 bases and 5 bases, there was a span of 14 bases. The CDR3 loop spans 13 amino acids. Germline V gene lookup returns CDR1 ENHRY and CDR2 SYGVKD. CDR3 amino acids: CAITSGFRETQYF. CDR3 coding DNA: TGTGCCATCACCAGCGGGTTTCGGGAGACCCAGTACTTC.

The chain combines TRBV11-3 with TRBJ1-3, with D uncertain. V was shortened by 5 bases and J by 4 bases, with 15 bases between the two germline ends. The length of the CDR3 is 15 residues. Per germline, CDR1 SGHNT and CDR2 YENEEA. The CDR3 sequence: CASSAFTVGGNTIYF. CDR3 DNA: TGTGCCAGCAGCGCCTTCACCGTCGGGGGAAACACCATATATTTT.